The clone carrying this T cell receptor beta chain was seen once. Cohorts were determined from participant-reported clinical history. For recovered donors of Cohort 3, there were two negative PCRs, clearance, or symptom resolution. The sample belongs to a study of blood T cell repertoires in COVID-19. Study-wide context: Sample material is recorded as cDNA or gDNA derived from T cells, B-cell-depleted T cells, or PBMCs.

Per the original data handling: Estimation of nucleated cell counts was performed using reference gene primer amplification. Method: immunoSEQ multiplex PCR; TCRdb's copy keeps in-frame clones and lacks some. V and J calls plus clone size are reproduced from that table; the DNA served to infer D and trimming. Of 360,000 or so clones in the sample, more than 85% were seen once. CDR3 length equals 16 residues. Germline CDR1 reads SEHNR; CDR2 reads FQNEAQ (reference sequence). J was trimmed by 8 bases and V by 5 bases; bases with no gene match: 13. V and J are TRBV7-9 and TRBJ1-4; the match to TRBD1 covers 8 bases. The TCR sequence derives from a woman aged 25 to 45 who had recovered from COVID-19. The sequenced sample was PBMCs or T cells enriched from blood (not recorded which). The CDR3: CASSQFTTGGSEKLFF. CDR3 nucleotide sequence: TGTGCCAGCAGCCAATTCACCACAGGGGGAAGCGAAAAACTGTTTTTT.